What follows are 10 T cell receptor beta chains derived from one specimen sequenced in a study of regulatory T cells in long-lasting Graves disease. Documented time point: newly diagnosed GD, antithyroid drugs for less than 3 months. Construction of the TCR library relied on RNA isolated from PBMCs. CDR3-region Arm-PCR and iRepertoire HTBI primers produced the TCR beta libraries. TCRdb called the multiplex PCR reads again in MiXCR, with one record for every CDR3 protein. The sample records about 470,000 distinct CDR3 sequences, more than 13% being singletons. These data are also associated with another study on T cells in Graves' hyperthyroidism and ophthalmopathy.

The source material was peripheral blood mononuclear cells (PBMCs), sampled at new diagnosis, from a patient treated with antithyroid drugs. The receptors stem from a woman aged 25 to 39 with Graves disease.

The chain combines TRBV6-1 with TRBJ2-1; 7 nucleotides match TRBD1. Per germline, CDR1 MNHNS and CDR2 SASEGT. V lost 5 bases to trimming and J lost 2 bases; unmatched junction nucleotides: 3. The CDR3 length is 14 residues. The CDR3 coding sequence is TGTGCCAGCAGTCCGACAGGGACCTACAATGAGCAGTTCTTC. Protein sequence: CASSPTGTYNEQFF.

The chain is built from TRBV3-1 and TRBJ1-1, with D possibly TRBD1 on 5 matching bases. This CDR3 is built from 13 residues. Germline V lookup: CDR1 LGHDT, CDR2 YNNKEL (reference sequence). V gave up 0 bases and J gave up 7 bases, with 9 bases separating them. In DNA form, the CDR3 reads TGTGCCAGCAGCCAAGATTCGGGGGGTGAAGCTTTCTTT. Protein: CASSQDSGGEAFF.

The table lists this clonotype with a few counts. The chain joins TRBV2 to TRBJ1-1; 10 bases match TRBD1. This CDR3 is built from 20 residues. J gave up 4 bases and V 3 bases, and 20 bases lay outside the gene matches. The germline CDR1 and CDR2 sequences are SNHLY and FYNNEI. The CDR3 loop is CASSEFFSRGQGGHSTEAFF. CDR3 nucleotide sequence: TGTGCCAGCAGTGAGTTTTTTAGTCGAGGACAGGGGGGCCATAGCACTGAAGCTTTCTTT.

This clonotype was picked up many times. J is TRBJ2-2 and V is TRBV11-2, with D perhaps TRBD1 or TRBD2 (5 bases each). The CDR3 length is 17 residues. Looked up from germline, CDR1 is SGHAT and CDR2 is FQNNGV. The ends were cut back, 3 bases at V and 4 bases at J, with 18 bases in the middle. The CDR3 nucleotides are TGTGCCAGCAGCTTCTACGGGAAGGGGCAGTCCACCGGGGAGCTGTTTTTT. It encodes CASSFYGKGQSTGELFF.

Note on this clonotype: A much larger clone is a single base away; this may be a read error. CDR3 region: CVSSTGTPPNEQFF. CDR3 nucleotides: TGTGTCAGCAGCACTGGGACGCCACCCAATGAGCAGTTCTTC. The genes are TRBV7-9 and TRBJ2-1, with D perhaps TRBD1 or TRBD2 (5 bases each). CDR3 size: 14 residues. The germline CDR1 and CDR2 sequences are SEHNR and FQNEAQ (reference sequence).

V usage is TRBV20-1 and J usage is TRBJ2-2, with 10 bases matching TRBD2. Germline V gene sequence: CDR1 DFQATT, CDR2 SNEGSKA (reference sequence). The V gene end was trimmed by 5 bases and the J gene end by 4 bases; junction bases not matched to a gene: 4. The CDR3 has 14 residues. The CDR3 coding sequence is TGCAGTGCTTCTAGCGGGAGCGGCACCGGGGAGCTGTTTTTT. This encodes CSASSGSGTGELFF.

This clonotype was found many times. The chain links TRBV12-5 to TRBJ1-1; 8 positions match TRBD1. Germline V gives CDR1 LGHNT, CDR2 FRNRAP. The CDR3 sequence is 16 residues long. With 0 bases clipped from V and 1 base from J, the junction kept 4 bases outside the gene matches. CDR3 nucleotides: TGTGCTAGTGGTTTGGTACTAGGGACAGGGAACACTGAAGCTTTCTTT. It translates to CASGLVLGTGNTEAFF.

The chain couples TRBV27 to TRBJ2-5, with 14 bases that match TRBD2. Germline V lookup: CDR1 MNHEY, CDR2 SMNVEV (reference sequence). CDR3 size: 14 residues. Trimming cost V 8 bases and J 5 bases; bases outside gene matches: 4. DNA of the CDR3: TGTGCCAGCTGGGGGACTAGCGGGGGTGAGACCCAGTACTTC. It translates to CASWGTSGGETQYF.

The sample holds many counts of this clonotype. The rearrangement uses TRBV2 and TRBJ1-1; no clear D. CDR1 and CDR2 (germline): SNHLY, FYNNEI. The CDR3 runs 11 residues. The V end was cut by 4 bases, the J end by 4 bases, with 4 bases between. The CDR3 region is CASSGATEAFF. The CDR3 nucleotides are TGTGCCAGCAGTGGGGCCACTGAAGCTTTCTTT.

At least ten counts were recorded for this clonotype. This CDR3 is CASSFSDRSQGSGANVLTF. The CDR3 DNA reads as TGTGCCAGCAGTTTCTCCGATCGGTCTCAGGGGTCTGGGGCCAACGTCCTGACTTTC. The V call is TRBV12-3 or TRBV12-4, the J call TRBJ2-6; maybe TRBD1 (6 bases). V lost 3 bases to trimming and J lost 1 base, with 19 bases between them. This CDR3 is 19 amino acids long.